These 21 T cell receptor beta chains originate from one sample sequenced in a study of T cells in narcolepsy. The assay was immunoSEQ multiplex PCR, and TCRdb's table has in-frame clones only and misses some. The table has about 25,000 clones, around four fifths seen once. The sequenced material came from CD45RA- memory CD4+ T cells from PBMCs. Receptor source: a human donor with narcolepsy.

The chain employs TRBV29-1 and TRBJ1-2; the D is unclear. CDR3 length: 14 amino acids. Trimming pared 6 bases from V and 7 bases from J, leaving 21 bases between. The germline gives CDR1 SQVTM, CDR2 ANQGSEA. The DNA of the CDR3 is TGCAGCGTGAAAGACGATCGCGGACTAAGTGGCTACACCTTC. Translation: CSVKDDRGLSGYTF.

The rearrangement links TRBV28 to TRBJ1-6, with D perhaps TRBD1 (5 bases). Trimming shortened V by 6 bases and J by 9 bases, and 18 bases separated the two germline ends. CDR3 length: 15 amino acids. Germline-derived CDR1 and CDR2 are MDHEN and SYDVKM. The CDR3 region is CASSSHRGRGSPLHF. CDR3 DNA sequence: TGTGCCAGCAGCTCTCACCGGGGGAGAGGTTCACCCCTCCACTTT. The variable domain in full, completed from reference TRBV28 and TRBJ1-6, reads DVKVTQSSRYLVKRTGEKVFLECVQDMDHENMFWYRQDPGLGLRLIYFSYDVKMKEKGDIPEGYSVSREKKERFSLILESASTNQTSMYLCASSSHRGRGSPLHFGNGTRLTVT.

This chain joins TRBV28 and TRBJ1-1, with D maybe TRBD1 (5 bases). The CDR3 runs to 15 residues. The germline V and J ends were trimmed by 3 bases and 10 bases, with 21 bases remaining between them. The V gene's germline CDR1 is MDHEN and CDR2 SYDVKM. The DNA for the CDR3 is TGTGCCAGCAGTTTGGGACCGAAGTGGGGGGGGACAGCTTTCTTT. This sequence encodes CASSLGPKWGGTAFF.

The V gene is TRBV6-1, the J gene TRBJ2-5; TRBD2 agrees at 11 bases. The ends lost 6 bases at V and 5 bases at J; junction bases unmatched: 8. Germline V lookup: CDR1 MNHNS, CDR2 SASEGT. The CDR3 loop spans 15 amino acids. The CDR3 loop is CASRTSGNVGETQYF. In DNA, the CDR3 is TGTGCCAGCAGGACTAGCGGGAACGTCGGGGAGACCCAGTACTTC.

The V and J genes are TRBV7-9 and TRBJ1-1; TRBD1 matches 7 bases. V trimming: 5 bases; J trimming: 5 bases; junction bases outside the gene matches: 11. The CDR3 runs 15 residues. Germline CDR1 is SEHNR and CDR2 is FQNEAQ (reference sequence). The CDR3 reads CASSPVTGDLTEAFF. CDR3 bases: TGTGCCAGCAGCCCGGTCACAGGGGATTTGACTGAAGCTTTCTTT.

V gene TRBV6-5 combines with J gene TRBJ1-1; TRBD1 might be the D (5 bases). The CDR3 has 14 residues. The V gene's germline CDR1 is MNHEY and CDR2 SVGAGI. V was pared by 5 bases and J by 1 base, with 11 bases between. The CDR3 DNA reads as TGTGCCAGCAGTATGGGACTGGAGAACACTGAAGCTTTCTTT. Translating gives CASSMGLENTEAFF.

The genes are TRBV6-6 and TRBJ2-1, with D tentatively TRBD2 (6 bases). This CDR3 comprises 15 residues. V gave up 6 bases and J gave up 0 bases, with 12 bases separating them. CDR1 and CDR2 from the germline V gene are MNHNY and SVGAGI (reference sequence). For the CDR3, the DNA is TGTGCCAGCAGGAATAGCGGAAGCTCCTACAATGAGCAGTTCTTC. Translation gives CASRNSGSSYNEQFF.

This chain uses TRBV6-4 with TRBJ1-1; 9 bases align to TRBD1. The CDR3 is 15 residues long. In germline, CDR1 is MRHNA, CDR2 SNTAGT. Trimming at V came to 6 bases and at J to 1 base, leaving 6 bases not matched to a gene. The CDR3: CASRAQGATNTEAFF. The CDR3 region has the DNA TGTGCCAGCAGGGCACAGGGGGCGACGAACACTGAAGCTTTCTTT.

This sequence joins TRBV5-8 and TRBJ2-3; D gene uncertain. CDR3 length: 12 residues. V dropped 5 bases and J dropped 4 bases, with 8 bases sitting between them. Germline V gives CDR1 SGHTS, CDR2 YDEGEE. CDR3 region: CASRGFADTQYF. The DNA of the CDR3 is TGTGCCAGCAGGGGGTTCGCAGATACGCAGTATTTT.

The rearrangement uses TRBV7-2 and TRBJ2-3; D is unresolved. The germline V gene encodes CDR1 SGHTA and CDR2 FQGNSA. V lost 4 bases and J lost 2, with 4 bases in between. The CDR3 length is 12 residues. The CDR3 DNA follows: TGTGCCAGCAGCTCCTACACAGATACGCAGTATTTT. Residues: CASSSYTDTQYF.

The chain has TRBV5-1 and TRBJ2-1, with 7 bases fitting TRBD2. Trimming cost V 0 bases and J 13 bases; bases outside gene matches: 4. The CDR3 totals 12 residues. CDR1 and CDR2 from the germline V gene are SGHRS and YFSETQ. CDR3 coding DNA: TGCGCCAGCAGCTTGGGGGCGGGAGCTCAGTTCTTC. Encoded protein: CASSLGAGAQFF.

This clone was picked up a small number of times. The rearrangement joins TRBV6-1 to TRBJ2-7; a possible D gene is TRBD2 (5 bases). Germline V gene lookup returns CDR1 MNHNS and CDR2 SASEGT. The V end lost 6 bases, the J end lost 9 bases, and 9 bases lay between the germline ends. The CDR3 sequence is 10 residues long. CDR3 in DNA: TGTGCCAGCAGGGGGAGCCTGCAGTACTTC. Encoded protein: CASRGSLQYF.

The V gene is TRBV6-5, the J gene TRBJ1-1; 7 bases agree with TRBD1. CDR3 length: 15 residues. Germline V gene data show CDR1 as MNHEY and CDR2 as SVGAGI. Losses at the gene ends were 2 bases for V and 4 bases for J; bases not matched to a gene: 7. The CDR3 bases are TGTGCCAGCAGTTACAGGGGGCCTTTGGGCACTGAAGCTTTCTTT. Protein sequence: CASSYRGPLGTEAFF.

The genes are TRBV19 and TRBJ2-5; 8 bases line up with TRBD2. The DNA end favors TRBJ2-7, so the J call may be wrong. The CDR3 runs to 16 residues. The germline CDR1 and CDR2 sequences are LNHDA and SQIVND (reference sequence). CDR3 amino acids: CASSVGRAELSYEQYF. CDR3 nucleotides: TGTGCCAGTAGTGTCGGGAGGGCCGAACTCTCCTACGAGCAGTACTTC.

V usage is TRBV6-4 and J usage is TRBJ2-3, with TRBD2 matching 9 bases. J gave up 3 bases and V 4 bases, and 5 bases lay outside the gene matches. The length of the CDR3 is 15 residues. Germline V CDR1 and CDR2: MRHNA, SNTAGT. Written as DNA, the CDR3 is TGTGCCAGCAGTGCGGGGACTAGCCTTACAGATACGCAGTATTTT. Translation: CASSAGTSLTDTQYF.

J is TRBJ2-1 and V is TRBV11-2; D may be TRBD2 (7 bases). The CDR3 runs to 14 residues. The germline V gene has CDR1 SGHAT and CDR2 FQNNGV. V was shortened by 5 bases and J by 3 bases, with 11 bases between the two germline ends. The CDR3 DNA reads TGTGCCAGCAGCCGAGGGGGGGACTACAATGAGCAGTTCTTC. Protein sequence: CASSRGGDYNEQFF.

The chain has TRBV27 and TRBJ2-3; possibly TRBD2 for D (6 bases). Germline loops: CDR1 MNHEY, CDR2 SMNVEV (reference sequence). The CDR3 consists of 17 residues. V was cut by 0 bases and J by 0 bases, with 13 bases left in between. The CDR3 protein is CASSLSLGRSSTDTQYF. The CDR3 DNA sequence: TGTGCCAGCAGTTTATCGCTTGGGAGGTCGAGCACAGATACGCAGTATTTT.

The chain joins TRBV2 to TRBJ2-1; 7 bases match TRBD1. Germline V gene lookup returns CDR1 SNHLY and CDR2 FYNNEI. With 6 bases clipped from V and 6 bases from J, the junction kept 11 bases outside the gene matches. The CDR3 length is 15 residues. CDR3 region: CASRKGAQAFNEQFF. CDR3 nucleotides: TGTGCCAGCAGGAAGGGGGCGCAGGCTTTCAATGAGCAGTTCTTC.

Concerning this clone itself: Mismatch with germline at one junction end may stem from a read error. The chain couples TRBV11-2 to TRBJ2-7; D ambiguous. Germline loops: CDR1 SGHAT, CDR2 FQNNGV. The CDR3 length is 13 residues. CDR3 in DNA: TGTGCCAGCAGCTTAGGAGGATTCTACGGGCAGTACTTC. Amino acid sequence: CASSLGGFYGQYF.

The chain joins TRBV11-3 to TRBJ2-7; D may match TRBD1 or TRBD2 (7 bases each). Germline assignment: CDR1 SGHNT and CDR2 YENEEA. The CDR3 is made up of 12 amino acids. With 4 bases removed from V and 6 bases from J, the gap between germline ends came to 10 bases. CDR3 sequence (DNA): TGTGCCAGCAGCTCAGGGGGGGTCGAGCAGTACTTC. It specifies CASSSGGVEQYF. Using reference TRBV11-3 and TRBJ2-7 for the parts outside the CDR3, the full variable domain is EAGVVQSPRYKIIEKKQPVAFWCNPISGHNTLYWYLQNLGQGPELLIRYENEEAVDDSQLPKDRFSAERLKGVDSTLKIQPAELGDSAVYLCASSSGGVEQYFGPGTRLTVT.

In its sample, this clone was seen a few times. The chain is built from TRBV6-5 and TRBJ2-2, with a possible D match to TRBD1 (5 bases). The germline V and J ends were trimmed by 4 bases and 2 bases, with 11 bases remaining between them. Germline-derived CDR1 and CDR2 are MNHEY and SVGAGI. The CDR3 has 15 residues. The CDR3 bases are TGTGCCAGCAGTTTGCGCAGGGAAAACACCGGGGAGCTGTTTTTT. Translation gives CASSLRRENTGELFF.